The 25 T cell receptor beta chains given below trace back to one sample, sequenced in a study of shared clonotypes between healthy human individuals. TCRdb keeps only in-frame clones here, not all; method: immunoSEQ multiplex PCR. The sample has some 2,000,000 clones, roughly 95% seen once; the top ten hold less than 0.15%. What was sequenced was naive CD4+ T cells sorted from blood. Subset in this sample: CD45RA+ positively selected. Source of these receptors: a man aged 18 to 30 in good health.

The rearrangement joins TRBV2 to TRBJ1-5; D gene ambiguous. V lost 6 bases to trimming and J lost 5 bases, with 17 bases between them. From germline, CDR1 is SNHLY and CDR2 FYNNEI. This CDR3 spans 15 amino acids. The CDR3 here is CASSRVGVLDQPQHF. The CDR3 DNA sequence: TGTGCCAGCAGCCGAGTGGGAGTTTTGGATCAGCCCCAGCATTTT.

The chain uses TRBV7-2 and TRBJ2-7; D unclear. V lost 5 bases and J 2 bases, leaving 10 bases between the germline ends. The CDR3 runs to 13 residues. Germline-derived CDR1 and CDR2 are SGHTA and FQGNSA. CDR3 loop: CASSGRVAYEQYF. The CDR3 DNA follows: TGTGCCAGCAGCGGACGGGTGGCCTACGAGCAGTACTTC.

The chain carries TRBV30 and TRBJ2-2; D unclear. Germline V CDR1 and CDR2: GTSNPN, SVGIG (reference sequence). V lost 0 bases and J 1 base, leaving 9 bases between the germline ends. CDR3 length: 15 amino acids. CDR3 residues: CAWSVQTLNTGELFF. The CDR3 coding sequence is TGTGCCTGGAGTGTTCAAACTTTGAACACCGGGGAGCTGTTTTTT.

V gene TRBV4-1 combines with J gene TRBJ2-1, with a tentative D call TRBD1 (6 bases). The CDR3 has 17 residues. V was shortened by 3 bases and J by 0 bases, with 15 bases between the two germline ends. CDR1 and CDR2 from the germline V gene are MGHRA and YSYEKL. CDR3 nucleotides: TGCGCCAGCAGCCACCTCCTAAGGGGGAGCTCCTACAATGAGCAGTTCTTC. It translates to CASSHLLRGSSYNEQFF.

The CDR3 nucleotides read TGTGCCAGCAGCCACGGGACCGAAACTTACCCCTATGGCTACACCTTC. This encodes CASSHGTETYPYGYTF. V usage is TRBV7-9 and J usage is TRBJ1-2; D might be TRBD1 (5 bases). The CDR3 extends over 16 amino acids. The V gene lost 5 bases and the J gene lost 4 bases, with 20 bases spanning the gap. Germline CDR1 SEHNR, CDR2 FQNEAQ (reference sequence).

The chain carries TRBV7-9 and TRBJ2-3, with 8 bases aligning to TRBD2. The CDR3 length is 17 residues. V lost 2 bases to trimming and J lost 0 bases; unmatched junction nucleotides: 7. The germline V gene has CDR1 SEHNR and CDR2 FQNEAQ (reference sequence). The CDR3 nucleotides read TGTGCCAGCAGCTTAACGGGAGGGTACTCTAGCACAGATACGCAGTATTTT. Its protein product is CASSLTGGYSSTDTQYF.

This chain connects TRBV12-5 to TRBJ2-7; D might be TRBD2 (5 bases). CDR1 is LGHNT, CDR2 FRNRAP, per germline. CDR3 size: 21 residues. Between the trimmed V and J ends, which lost 0 bases and 1 base, there was a span of 28 bases. The DNA for the CDR3 is TGTGCTAGTGGTTTGGTCCTGGTCCCAGGACCTAGCTCTCCCCAGTCCTACGAGCAGTACTTC. This gives the protein CASGLVLVPGPSSPQSYEQYF. Drawing the rest from reference TRBV12-5 and TRBJ2-7, the complete variable domain is DARVTQTPRHKVTEMGQEVTMRCQPILGHNTVFWYRQTMMQGLELLAYFRNRAPLDDSGMPKDRFSAEMPDATLATLKIQPSEPRDSAVYFCASGLVLVPGPSSPQSYEQYFGPGTRLTVT.

This rearrangement joins TRBV15 to TRBJ1-5; D not resolved. There are 18 residues in the CDR3. The germline CDR1 and CDR2 sequences are LNHNV and YYDKDF (reference sequence). Trimming removed 0 bases from V and 3 bases from J, with 18 bases in between. CDR3 nucleotides: TGTGCCACCAGCAGAGATTCGTCGAGGGTGCGGGACAATCAGCCCCAGCATTTT. This codes for CATSRDSSRVRDNQPQHF.

The chain couples TRBV5-1 to TRBJ1-4, with D possibly matching TRBD1 (5 bases). The CDR3 spans 14 residues. V shed 4 bases and J shed 8 bases, with 15 bases lying between them. CDR1 SGHRS and CDR2 YFSETQ come from the germline V gene. CDR3 in amino acids: CASSMTAMAEKLFF. The CDR3 DNA reads as TGCGCCAGCAGCATGACAGCCATGGCGGAAAAACTGTTTTTT.

The rearrangement uses TRBV4-1 and TRBJ1-3, with TRBD1 matching 8 bases. CDR3 length: 15 amino acids. CDR1 and CDR2 from the germline V gene are MGHRA and YSYEKL. After removal of 5 bases from V and 3 bases from J, the junction contained 6 bases not matched to a gene. CDR3 region: CASSTHRGNGNTIYF. The CDR3 region has the DNA TGCGCCAGCAGCACCCACAGGGGGAATGGAAACACCATATATTTT.

This clone appeared a single time. The chain combines TRBV29-1 with TRBJ1-4; weak D call: TRBD1 (6 bases). The CDR3 is made up of 13 amino acids. Germline values: CDR1 SQVTM, CDR2 ANQGSEA. The germline V and J ends were trimmed by 2 bases and 7 bases, with 11 bases remaining between them. CDR3 in amino acids: CSVEIQGGEKLFF. DNA of the CDR3: TGCAGCGTTGAAATACAGGGAGGTGAAAAACTGTTTTTT. The full variable domain, in which reference TRBV29-1 and TRBJ1-4 provide the parts outside the CDR3, is SAVISQKPSRDICQRGTSLTIQCQVDSQVTMMFWYRQQPGQSLTLIATANQGSEATYESGFVIDKFPISRPNLTFSTLTVSNMSPEDSSIYLCSVEIQGGEKLFFGSGTQLSVL.

V usage is TRBV10-2 and J usage is TRBJ2-7; maybe TRBD1 (7 bases). The CDR3 is 13 amino acids. Germline V lookup: CDR1 WSHSY, CDR2 SAAADI. The V gene lost 6 bases and the J gene lost 4 bases, with 13 bases spanning the gap. The CDR3 DNA is TGCGCCAGCAGACCAGGGGGAGGATACGAGCAGTACTTC. Its protein product is CASRPGGGYEQYF.

This chain connects TRBV7-9 to TRBJ2-1, with 7 positions matching TRBD2. The CDR3 is 18 residues long. Unmatched junction bases numbered 8, after V lost 0 bases and J lost 0 bases. Germline V gives CDR1 SEHNR, CDR2 FQNEAQ (reference sequence). The CDR3 reads CASSLAPGGGSSYNEQFF. The CDR3 DNA reads as TGTGCCAGCAGCTTAGCACCCGGCGGGGGAAGCTCCTACAATGAGCAGTTCTTC.

This clone was counted a single time. This rearrangement joins TRBV19 to TRBJ1-3; D is undetermined. The V end was cut by 5 bases, the J end by 0 bases, with 8 bases between. Germline-derived CDR1 and CDR2 are LNHDA and SQIVND (reference sequence). The CDR3 spans 14 residues. The CDR3 bases are TGTGCCAGTAGTCTACCCCGCTCTGGAAACACCATATATTTT. It translates to CASSLPRSGNTIYF. Variable domain in full (rest from reference TRBV19 and TRBJ1-3): DGGITQSPKYLFRKEGQNVTLSCEQNLNHDAMYWYRQDPGQGLRLIYYSQIVNDFQKGDIAEGYSVSREKKESFPLTVTSAQKNPTAFYLCASSLPRSGNTIYFGEGSWLTVV.

CDR3 residues: CAWSFPGVGNTIYF. The CDR3 nucleotides read TGTGCCTGGAGTTTCCCAGGGGTTGGAAACACCATATATTTT. J is TRBJ1-3 and V is TRBV30; a possible D gene is TRBD1 (6 bases). Germline values: CDR1 GTSNPN, CDR2 SVGIG (reference sequence). The CDR3 contains 14 residues. V was trimmed by 2 bases and J by 3 bases, leaving 11 bases between them.

Notes on this clone: Other DNA sequences in the same sample also yield this CDR3. The chain has TRBV6-5 and TRBJ2-7, with D maybe TRBD1 (5 bases). Germline V CDR1 and CDR2: MNHEY, SVGAGI. Trimming pared 6 bases from V and 2 bases from J, leaving 8 bases between. This CDR3 comprises 12 residues. The CDR3 bases are TGTGCCAGCAGCCCAGGGACCTACGAGCAGTACTTC. Translated: CASSPGTYEQYF.

The chain recombines TRBV30 with TRBJ1-1; no definite D call. The CDR3 length is 14 residues. Trimming cost V 0 bases and J 3 bases, with 11 bases left between them. The germline V gene has CDR1 GTSNPN and CDR2 SVGIG (reference sequence). The chain's CDR3 is CAWSVRRLDTEAFF. CDR3 DNA: TGTGCCTGGAGTGTAAGGCGTTTGGACACTGAAGCTTTCTTT.

The chain links TRBV5-4 to TRBJ2-2; TRBD1 matches at 12 bases. J gave up 7 bases and V 2 bases, and 9 bases lay outside the gene matches. Per germline, CDR1 SGHNT and CDR2 YYREEE (reference sequence). CDR3 size: 17 residues. The CDR3 sequence is CASSFLGQGARGGELFF. The CDR3 nucleotides are TGTGCCAGCAGCTTCTTGGGACAGGGGGCCAGGGGCGGGGAGCTGTTTTTT.

To note about this clone: At the DNA level, this CDR3 is encoded by other sequences in the same sample as well. The rearrangement uses TRBV30 and TRBJ1-3; D gene ambiguous. Germline V gives CDR1 GTSNPN, CDR2 SVGIG (reference sequence). V was shortened by 0 bases and J by 2 bases, with 8 bases between the two germline ends. This CDR3 region has 14 residues. CDR3 DNA sequence: TGTGCCTGGAGTGTAGGGAGGGCTGGAAACACCATATATTTT. This codes for CAWSVGRAGNTIYF.

This clone was counted once. V gene TRBV2 combines with J gene TRBJ2-1, with TRBD2 matching over 13 bases. Germline CDR1 is SNHLY and CDR2 is FYNNEI. The CDR3 consists of 16 residues. V was clipped by 2 bases and J by 4 bases; unmatched bases: 2. The CDR3 DNA reads TGTGCCAGCAGTGAAAAGGGACTAGCGGGGTACAATGAGCAGTTCTTC. This gives the protein CASSEKGLAGYNEQFF.

With regard to this clone: The same CDR3 arises from other DNA sequences in this sample as well. The chain has TRBV2 and TRBJ1-5; no clear D gene. Germline values: CDR1 SNHLY, CDR2 FYNNEI. V shed 1 base and J shed 0 bases, with 7 bases lying between them. This CDR3 has 15 residues. The CDR3 is CASSEGGYSNQPQHF. For the CDR3, the DNA is TGTGCCAGCAGTGAAGGCGGGTATAGCAATCAGCCCCAGCATTTT.

This clone was recorded once. The same CDR3 also results from other DNA sequences found in this sample. This rearrangement joins TRBV5-1 to TRBJ1-6; TRBD1 matches at 7 bases. V shed 0 bases, J shed 9 bases, and the junction held 3 bases outside the gene matches. The CDR3 loop spans 14 amino acids. CDR1 SGHRS and CDR2 YFSETQ come from the germline V gene. CDR3 nucleotide sequence: TGCGCCAGCAGCTTGGAGGGGGCGCGTTCACCCCTCCACTTT. This translates into CASSLEGARSPLHF.

The sample holds one count of this clone. V is TRBV7-2 and J is TRBJ1-2, with TRBD1 matching 11 bases. V gave up 5 bases and J gave up 8 bases; unmatched junction bases: 4. There are 13 residues in the CDR3. Germline V lookup: CDR1 SGHTA, CDR2 FQGNSA. The CDR3 region has the DNA TGTGCCAGCAGCCCGGACAGGGGGCGAGGCTACACCTTC. Translation gives CASSPDRGRGYTF. Combining the CDR3 with reference TRBV7-2 and TRBJ1-2 gives the whole variable domain GAGVSQSPSNKVTEKGKDVELRCDPISGHTALYWYRQSLGQGLEFLIYFQGNSAPDKSGLPSDRFSAERTGGSVSTLTIQRTQQEDSAVYLCASSPDRGRGYTFGSGTRLTVV.

The chain employs TRBV6-6 and TRBJ1-1; 8 nucleotides match TRBD1. The V segment lost 6 bases and the J segment 0 bases; nucleotides outside the gene matches: 3. Germline-derived CDR1 and CDR2 are MNHNY and SVGAGI (reference sequence). This CDR3 contains 14 residues. CDR3 nucleotide sequence: TGTGCCAGCAGGGACAGGGAGGTGAACACTGAAGCTTTCTTT. Amino acid sequence: CASRDREVNTEAFF.

The chain joins TRBV10-3 to TRBJ2-1; maybe TRBD1 (6 bases). Germline V CDR1 and CDR2: ENHRY, SYGVKD. V was trimmed by 7 bases and J by 5 bases, leaving 12 bases between them. The CDR3 sequence is 13 residues long. The DNA for the CDR3 is TGTGCCATCAATGGACAGCCAGACAATGAGCAGTTCTTC. Its translation: CAINGQPDNEQFF.